The clone carrying this T cell receptor (beta chain) was observed many times. The time point here: pre-sensitization, week 0. Treatment: therapeutic diphenylcyclopropenone sensitization with weekly scalp DPC. These data are taken from a study of human T cells and chemical hapten exposure. Study in general: Upper-back patches of 0.01% DPC were read at 6 days.

TCRdb reanalysed the RACE reads using MiXCR and keeps one entry per CDR3 protein. The profile shows approximately 90,000 distinct CDR3 sequences, around 8.8% of them singletons. Germline V gives CDR1 SGHTA, CDR2 FQGTGA. The V gene end was trimmed by 6 bases and the J gene end by 4 bases; junction bases not matched to a gene: 5. The CDR3 totals 14 residues. This TCR came from a man between 40 and 49 years old with alopecia areata. Some clones in this sample may be carry-over from other donors' samples. The chain couples TRBV7-3 to TRBJ2-2; 7 bases agree with TRBD1. The sample here was whole blood, taken in connection with sensitization to the hapten diphenylcyclopropenone (DPC). In DNA form, the CDR3 reads TGTGCCAGCAGGAGGGGGCAGGGCACCGGGGAGCTGTTTTTT. It specifies CASRRGQGTGELFF.